These 6 T cell receptor beta chains were sequenced from one sample in a study of blood T cells in healthy people across ages. The use of a sample-barcoded 5' primer and a J-beta primer mix characterized a second PCR of roughly 7 to 11 cycles. Using its own MiXCR run on the 5' RACE reads, TCRdb lists one record per CDR3 protein. The data hold roughly 800,000 distinct CDR3 sequences, with more than 20% observed a single time. The sample was also reused in another study, on T cells of mothers and their children.

Material for sequencing was blood. The source of these receptors is a boy aged 5-17 years in good health.

This clonotype was observed a few times. V is TRBV7-8 and J is TRBJ2-6; D ambiguous. The germline CDR1 and CDR2 sequences are SGHVS and FQNEAQ. This CDR3 is 16 amino acids long. Trimming took 0 bases from V and 0 from J, leaving 6 bases between them. The CDR3 DNA sequence: TGTGCCAGCAGCTTAGCGCAGTCCTCTGGGGCCAACGTCCTGACTTTC. Encoded protein: CASSLAQSSGANVLTF. Full variable domain (rest looked up from reference TRBV7-8 and TRBJ2-6): GAGVSQSPRYKVAKRGQDVALRCDPISGHVSLFWYQQALGQGPEFLTYFQNEAQLDKSGLPSDRFFAERPEGSVSTLKIQRTQQEDSAVYLCASSLAQSSGANVLTFGAGSRLTVL.

The V call is TRBV28, the J call TRBJ2-7; possibly TRBD1 for D (6 bases). Germline V gives CDR1 MDHEN, CDR2 SYDVKM. The CDR3 has 14 residues. Between the trimmed V and J ends, which lost 6 bases and 0 bases, there was a span of 12 bases. The chain's CDR3 is CASSTGPPSYEQYF. Here the CDR3 DNA reads TGTGCCAGCAGCACAGGGCCTCCCTCCTACGAGCAGTACTTC.

The CDR3 sequence is CAWELAGRTDTQYF. CDR3 sequence (DNA): TGTGCCTGGGAACTAGCGGGGCGCACAGATACGCAGTATTTT. This sequence joins TRBV30 and TRBJ2-3; 10 nucleotides agree with TRBD2. The CDR3 contains 14 residues. Trimming cost V 5 bases and J 1 base; bases outside gene matches: 3. Germline V CDR1 and CDR2: GTSNPN, SVGIG (reference sequence).

This clonotype was detected only a few times. The rearrangement uses TRBV14 and TRBJ2-7; 11 bases are shared with TRBD2. Losses at the gene ends were 1 base for V and 2 bases for J; bases not matched to a gene: 16. Per the germline V gene, CDR1 is SGHDN and CDR2 is FVKESK. The CDR3 runs to 20 residues. Here the CDR3 DNA reads TGTGCCAGCAGCCAAGGCCGCGTACTAGCGGGAGAAGGGGAAACCTACGAGCAGTACTTC. It codes for CASSQGRVLAGEGETYEQYF. Full variable domain (rest looked up from reference TRBV14 and TRBJ2-7): EAGVTQFPSHSVIEKGQTVTLRCDPISGHDNLYWYRRVMGKEIKFLLHFVKESKQDESGMPNNRFLAERTGGTYSTLKVQPAELEDSGVYFCASSQGRVLAGEGETYEQYFGPGTRLTVT.

The chain employs TRBV29-1 and TRBJ2-7, with D possibly matching TRBD2 (5 bases). The CDR3 consists of 14 residues. CDR1 and CDR2 from the germline V gene are SQVTM and ANQGSEA. With 0 bases removed from V and 3 bases from J, the gap between germline ends came to 12 bases. In nucleotides, the CDR3 is TGCAGCGTTGAAGAGGGTGCTCGGGGCTACGAGCAGTACTTC. Its translation is CSVEEGARGYEQYF.

The rearrangement uses TRBV5-1 and TRBJ2-5; D ambiguous. TRBJ2-7 matches the DNA end more closely, so the J call is doubtful. CDR1 is SGHRS, CDR2 YFSETQ, per germline. This CDR3 comprises 13 residues. The CDR3 nucleotides are TGCGCCAGCAGCTTGGTGGTCGAGTACGAGCAGTACTTC. Protein: CASSLVVEYEQYF.